The clone carrying this T cell receptor beta chain was counted at least ten times. Its specificity is unknown. This entry comes from a study of identical twins. The germline V gene has CDR1 ENHRY and CDR2 SYGVKD. V was pared by 4 bases and J by 4 bases, with 13 bases between. The CDR3 loop spans 14 amino acids. Study-level points and caveats: Compared with models, monozygotic twins showed more out-of-frame TCR alpha sharing.

Via MiXCR, TCRdb re-called the 5' RACE reads, giving one row per CDR3 protein. The data contain 1.5 million to 2 million distinct CDR3 sequences, around 29% of them singletons. The chain recombines TRBV10-3 with TRBJ1-2; maybe TRBD1 (5 bases). Sequences were obtained from cord blood. This clonotype was sampled from a newborn girl in good health. DNA for the CDR3: TGTGCCATCAGTGGGGGGATAACCGTCTATGGCTACACCTTC. Translation: CAISGGITVYGYTF.